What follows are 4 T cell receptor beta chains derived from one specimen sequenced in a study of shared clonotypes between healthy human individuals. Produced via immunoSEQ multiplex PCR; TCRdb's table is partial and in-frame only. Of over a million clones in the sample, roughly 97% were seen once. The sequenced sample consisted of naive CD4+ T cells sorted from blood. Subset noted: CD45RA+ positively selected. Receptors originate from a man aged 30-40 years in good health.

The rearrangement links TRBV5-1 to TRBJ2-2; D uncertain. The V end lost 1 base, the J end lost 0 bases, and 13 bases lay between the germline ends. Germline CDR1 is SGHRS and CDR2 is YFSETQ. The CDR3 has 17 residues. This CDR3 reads CASSLRLADSNTGELFF. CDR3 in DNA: TGCGCCAGCAGCTTGAGGCTTGCCGATTCGAACACCGGGGAGCTGTTTTTT.

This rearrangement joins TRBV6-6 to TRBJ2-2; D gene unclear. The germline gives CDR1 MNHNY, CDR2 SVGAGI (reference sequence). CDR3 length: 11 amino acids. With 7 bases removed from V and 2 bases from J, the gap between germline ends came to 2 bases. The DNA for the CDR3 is TGTGCCAGCATCAACACCGGGGAGCTGTTTTTT. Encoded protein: CASINTGELFF.

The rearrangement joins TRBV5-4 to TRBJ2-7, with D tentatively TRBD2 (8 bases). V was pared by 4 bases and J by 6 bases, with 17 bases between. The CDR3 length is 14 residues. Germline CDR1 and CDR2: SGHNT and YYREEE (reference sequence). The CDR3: CASSREGASGEQYF. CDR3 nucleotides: TGTGCCAGCAGCCGGGAGGGGGCCTCGGGCGAGCAGTACTTC.

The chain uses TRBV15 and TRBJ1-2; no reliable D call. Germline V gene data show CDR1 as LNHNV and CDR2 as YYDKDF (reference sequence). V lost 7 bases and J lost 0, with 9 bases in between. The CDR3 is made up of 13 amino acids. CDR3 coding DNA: TGTGCCACCACTACCCCCGCTAACTATGGCTACACCTTC. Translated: CATTTPANYGYTF.